A single sample gave rise to the 29 T cell receptor beta chains below, sequenced in a study of blood T cell repertoires in COVID-19. Sequenced by immunoSEQ multiplex PCR; TCRdb stores in-frame clones only, minus some. This table has about 120,000 clones, 75% to 90% appearing once. What was sequenced was peripheral blood. These receptor sequences come from a woman aged 35 to 49 with acute or convalescent COVID-19.

The V and J genes are TRBV20-1 and TRBJ2-2; D unclear. CDR3 length equals 16 residues. Trimming stripped 3 bases from V and 4 bases from J, with 18 bases between. Germline V CDR1 and CDR2: DFQATT, SNEGSKA (reference sequence). The CDR3 nucleotides read TGCAGTGCTAGTCCCCTAGGTCCCCGTTCCACCGGGGAGCTGTTTTTT. It translates to CSASPLGPRSTGELFF.

The chain carries TRBV9 and TRBJ1-2; 8 bases map to TRBD1. This CDR3 comprises 17 residues. Germline V gives CDR1 SGDLS, CDR2 YYNGEE. Trimming removed 4 bases from V and 4 bases from J; junction bases left unmatched: 15. The CDR3 nucleotides read TGTGCCAGCAGCCTTGGACAGGGAGTTGGGGGTATCTATGGCTACACCTTC. Translation: CASSLGQGVGGIYGYTF.

This clone was detected a few times. The V gene is TRBV12-3 or TRBV12-4, the J gene TRBJ1-2; no firm D call. The CDR3 extends over 12 amino acids. V was pared by 6 bases and J by 4 bases, with 9 bases between. This CDR3 reads CASSREPYGYTF. The CDR3 nucleotides read TGTGCCAGCAGCCGCGAGCCCTATGGCTACACCTTC.

The sample holds one count of this clone. CDR3 sequence reads: CASSRGLGMVQETQYF. In DNA, the CDR3 is TGTGCCAGCAGCCGCGGACTGGGAATGGTCCAAGAGACCCAGTACTTC. The rearrangement joins TRBV7-2 to TRBJ2-5, with D perhaps TRBD2 (5 bases). The V gene's germline CDR1 is SGHTA and CDR2 FQGNSA. Trimming took 5 bases from V and 1 from J, leaving 17 bases between them. The CDR3 runs to 16 residues.

The chain is built from TRBV5-6 and TRBJ2-5; D is perhaps TRBD1 (6 bases). V was shortened by 0 bases and J by 4 bases, with 13 bases between the two germline ends. CDR1 is SGHDT and CDR2 is YYEEEE in the germline V gene. The CDR3 consists of 15 residues. The CDR3 nucleotides are TGTGCCAGCAGCTTGGTGGCAGGGGAGAGAGAGACCCAGTACTTC. This codes for CASSLVAGERETQYF.

The chain links TRBV11-3 to TRBJ2-1; TRBD2 is a possible D gene (6 bases). Germline values: CDR1 SGHNT, CDR2 YENEEA. Trimming shortened V by 3 bases and J by 12 bases, and 12 bases separated the two germline ends. The length of the CDR3 is 12 residues. CDR3 DNA: TGTGCCAGCAGCTTCCTAAGCGGGCCGCAGTTCTTC. Amino acids: CASSFLSGPQFF.

The chain carries TRBV5-1 and TRBJ1-4; D is unclear. The CDR3 is 13 residues long. Trimming removed 4 bases at V and 5 bases at J, with 9 bases between. Germline V gene sequence: CDR1 SGHRS, CDR2 YFSETQ. CDR3 loop: CASSPGSNEKLFF. The CDR3 DNA follows: TGCGCCAGCAGCCCCGGGTCGAATGAAAAACTGTTTTTT.

This chain joins TRBV4-1 and TRBJ1-2, with 7 bases identical to TRBD1. The CDR3 consists of 13 residues. Germline CDR1 reads MGHRA; CDR2 reads YSYEKL. The J segment lost 8 bases and the V segment lost 4 bases, leaving 7 bases of the junction unmatched. The CDR3: CASSRRDRGGYTF. CDR3 coding DNA: TGCGCCAGCAGCCGCCGGGACAGAGGAGGCTACACCTTC.

This rearrangement joins TRBV5-8 to TRBJ2-7, with 8 positions matching TRBD1. The CDR3 is 14 residues long. CDR1 and CDR2 from the germline V gene are SGHTS and YDEGEE. Losses at the gene ends were 2 bases for V and 4 bases for J; bases not matched to a gene: 5. The CDR3 region has the DNA TGTGCCAGCAGCTTCGGACAGGGCGGGTACGAGCAGTACTTC. Amino acids: CASSFGQGGYEQYF.

The gene calls are TRBV15 and TRBJ1-5; no clear D. The germline CDR1 and CDR2 sequences are LNHNV and YYDKDF (reference sequence). This CDR3 comprises 19 residues. Trimming took 0 bases from V and 4 from J, leaving 22 bases between them. The CDR3 here is CATSRDPSDTKAINQPQHF. The CDR3 DNA reads TGTGCCACCAGCAGAGACCCTAGCGACACCAAGGCGATTAATCAGCCCCAGCATTTT.

This chain joins TRBV7-9 and TRBJ1-1; 8 nucleotides align to TRBD1. Trimming at V came to 2 bases and at J to 6 bases, leaving 5 bases not matched to a gene. This CDR3 region has 14 residues. Germline CDR1 and CDR2: SEHNR and FQNEAQ (reference sequence). Here the CDR3 reads CASSLPPQGAEAFF. The DNA of the CDR3 is TGTGCCAGCAGCTTACCCCCACAGGGGGCTGAAGCTTTCTTT. Filled out from reference TRBV7-9 and TRBJ1-1, the complete variable domain reads DTGVSQNPRHKITKRGQNVTFRCDPISEHNRLYWYRQTLGQGPEFLTYFQNEAQLEKSRLLSDRFSAERPKGSFSTLEIQRTEQGDSAMYLCASSLPPQGAEAFFGQGTRLTVV.

The chain recombines TRBV3-1 (or the pseudogene TRBV3-2) with TRBJ1-5; D gene uncertain. Trimming took off 8 bases at V and 2 bases at J, with 13 bases between the two ends. This CDR3 is 14 amino acids long. The germline CDR1 and CDR2 sequences are LGHDT and YNNKEL (reference sequence). CDR3 sequence reads: CASGLGVGNQPQHF. In DNA form, the CDR3 reads TGTGCCAGCGGGTTGGGAGTAGGCAATCAGCCCCAGCATTTT.

The chain carries TRBV29-1 and TRBJ2-7; D might be TRBD1 (5 bases). Germline V gene sequence: CDR1 SQVTM, CDR2 ANQGSEA. CDR3 length: 13 residues. Trimming pared 1 base from V and 4 bases from J, leaving 11 bases between. The CDR3 here is CSVEVNQGYEQYF. The DNA for the CDR3 is TGCAGCGTTGAAGTTAACCAGGGTTACGAGCAGTACTTC.

The chain is built from TRBV5-1 and TRBJ1-5; TRBD1 matches at 9 bases. Germline values: CDR1 SGHRS, CDR2 YFSETQ. The CDR3 is 18 residues long. V lost 0 bases and J lost 1; bases outside the gene matches: 8. CDR3 in amino acids: CASSLDGRDRGSNQPQHF. The CDR3 bases are TGCGCCAGCAGCTTGGATGGTCGCGACAGGGGGAGCAATCAGCCCCAGCATTTT.

The rearrangement links TRBV4-1 to TRBJ1-2; TRBD1 matches 9 bases. The CDR3 sequence is 14 residues long. CDR1 is MGHRA and CDR2 is YSYEKL in the germline V gene. V shed 4 bases, J shed 7 bases, and the junction held 7 bases outside the gene matches. The CDR3: CASSRPDRGGGYTF. The CDR3 DNA sequence: TGCGCCAGCAGCCGCCCTGACAGGGGGGGTGGCTACACCTTC.

This clone has more than one count but fewer than ten. The chain links TRBV18 to TRBJ1-2, with D tentatively TRBD1 (6 bases). The CDR3 length is 15 residues. The germline V and J ends were trimmed by 4 bases and 4 bases, with 16 bases remaining between them. In germline, CDR1 is KGHSH, CDR2 LQKENI. CDR3 sequence reads: CASSLGQPRGYGYTF. In nucleotides, the CDR3 is TGTGCCAGCTCACTCGGACAGCCCAGGGGCTATGGCTACACCTTC.

This chain links TRBV12-3 or TRBV12-4 with TRBJ2-3; 10 nucleotides align to TRBD2. This CDR3 contains 13 residues. V dropped 6 bases and J dropped 4; count of bases not matched to a gene: 1. The CDR3 loop reads CASRAGGPDTQYF. Here the CDR3 DNA reads TGTGCCAGCAGAGCGGGGGGGCCAGATACGCAGTATTTT.

The chain couples TRBV12-3 or TRBV12-4 to TRBJ2-7; tentative D call: TRBD2 (6 bases). This CDR3 is built from 13 residues. Trimming cost V 5 bases and J 8 bases, with 16 bases left between them. The CDR3 is CASSQDRDFKQYF. The CDR3 nucleotides read TGTGCCAGCAGTCAGGACCGGGACTTTAAGCAGTACTTC.

The CDR3 loop is CASSLEGPSYEQYF. The CDR3 bases are TGTGCCAGCAGCCTAGAGGGGCCTTCCTACGAGCAGTACTTC. The chain joins TRBV7-9 to TRBJ2-7, with D perhaps matching TRBD1 or TRBD2 (5 bases each). The germline CDR1 and CDR2 sequences are SEHNR and FQNEAQ (reference sequence). V was shortened by 5 bases and J by 1 base, with 12 bases between the two germline ends. The CDR3 contains 14 residues.

This clone came up a few times. This chain joins TRBV30 and TRBJ1-1; weak D call: TRBD1 (5 bases). The CDR3 is made up of 11 amino acids. Between the trimmed V and J ends, which lost 7 bases and 11 bases, there was a span of 17 bases. CDR1 GTSNPN and CDR2 SVGIG come from the germline V gene (reference sequence). The CDR3 protein is CASGRWKGAFF. Here the CDR3 DNA reads TGTGCCTCAGGAAGGTGGAAGGGGGCTTTCTTT.

This sequence joins TRBV9 and TRBJ2-2; D is unresolved. Germline CDR1 reads SGDLS; CDR2 reads YYNGEE. The CDR3 spans 14 residues. V lost 2 bases and J lost 4, with 9 bases in between. This CDR3 reads CASSVKQLTGELFF. The CDR3 coding sequence is TGTGCCAGCAGCGTTAAACAGCTCACCGGGGAGCTGTTTTTT.

This clone appeared once. The chain couples TRBV4-2 to TRBJ2-1; TRBD2 matches 8 bases. Germline V gene lookup returns CDR1 LGHNA and CDR2 YNFKEQ. The CDR3 sequence is 15 residues long. The ends lost 4 bases at V and 6 bases at J; junction bases unmatched: 8. The CDR3 DNA follows: TGTGCCAGCAGCCGAGAGCGGGGGAGCACCAATGAGCAGTTCTTC. Protein sequence: CASSRERGSTNEQFF.

The chain employs TRBV29-1 and TRBJ2-7, with D possibly matching TRBD1 (5 bases). V dropped 1 base and J dropped 1 base, with 5 bases sitting between them. Germline CDR1 SQVTM, CDR2 ANQGSEA. The CDR3 covers 12 residues. CDR3 sequence (DNA): TGCAGCGTTGAAGGACAGTCCTACGAGCAGTACTTC. Its protein is CSVEGQSYEQYF.

The count of this clone is one. The genes are TRBV2 and TRBJ1-1, with TRBD1 matching 9 bases. This CDR3 spans 17 amino acids. The germline V gene encodes CDR1 SNHLY and CDR2 FYNNEI. Trimming cost V 8 bases and J 4 bases; bases outside gene matches: 17. CDR3 bases: TGTGCCAGCGATGGTACGGGGACAGGGAAAGGGGGCACTGAAGCTTTCTTT. It translates to CASDGTGTGKGGTEAFF.

The count of this clone is one. The CDR3 spells CASRTGTANTGELFF. Here the CDR3 DNA reads TGTGCCAGTAGGACCGGGACAGCTAACACCGGGGAGCTGTTTTTT. This chain links TRBV19 with TRBJ2-2; 7 bases align to TRBD1. This CDR3 has 15 amino acids. J lost 2 bases, V lost 6 bases, and 6 bases had no gene match. Germline CDR1 and CDR2: LNHDA and SQIVND (reference sequence).

To note about this clone: One end of the junction is discordant with germline, which a read error may explain. The chain is built from TRBV6-5 and TRBJ1-1; D is undetermined. The CDR3 covers 11 residues. Per the germline V gene, CDR1 is MNHEY and CDR2 is SVGAGI. The CDR3 region is CASSRNTEAFF. The DNA of the CDR3 is TGTGCCAGCAGCCGAAACACCGAAGCTTTCTTT.

This clone was counted once. CDR3 coding DNA: TGTGCCAGCAGCTTGGCCCAGGGGGCTTTCAGTGGCTACACCTTC. The encoded protein is CASSLAQGAFSGYTF. The rearrangement uses TRBV7-9 and TRBJ1-2; the match to TRBD1 covers 8 bases. CDR1 and CDR2 from the germline V gene are SEHNR and FQNEAQ (reference sequence). This CDR3 is built from 15 residues. V lost 3 bases to trimming and J lost 7 bases; unmatched junction nucleotides: 10.

This chain links TRBV7-6 with TRBJ2-2, with D maybe TRBD2 (6 bases). The CDR3 sequence is 15 residues long. Trimming took off 5 bases at V and 1 base at J, with 11 bases between the two ends. Germline V CDR1 and CDR2: SGHVS, FNYEAQ. The DNA of the CDR3 is TGTGCCAGCAGCCGGTCCGGGGGGAACACCGGGGAGCTGTTTTTT. Translating gives CASSRSGGNTGELFF.

The chain uses TRBV29-1 and TRBJ1-2; D is undetermined. The CDR3 loop spans 15 amino acids. Germline values: CDR1 SQVTM, CDR2 ANQGSEA. V was cut by 3 bases and J by 7 bases, with 21 bases left in between. The CDR3 bases are TGCAGCGTTGAGGGCCGTCAATCATTAATCGGTGGCTACACCTTC. Protein product: CSVEGRQSLIGGYTF. Supplemented by reference TRBV29-1 and TRBJ1-2, the full variable domain reads SAVISQKPSRDICQRGTSLTIQCQVDSQVTMMFWYRQQPGQSLTLIATANQGSEATYESGFVIDKFPISRPNLTFSTLTVSNMSPEDSSIYLCSVEGRQSLIGGYTFGSGTRLTVV.